In its sample, the clone carrying this T cell receptor beta chain was seen a few times. Via MiXCR, TCRdb re-called the RT-PCR reads, giving one row per CDR3 protein. The sample lists some 960,000 distinct CDR3 sequences; approximately 19% were seen once. Trimming cost V 6 bases and J 0 bases, with 5 bases left between them. The CDR3 totals 12 residues. This sample is drawn from a study of patients and donors after allogeneic stem cell transplantation. The chain links TRBV12-3 or TRBV12-4 to TRBJ2-5, with unresolved D. This TCR was sampled from a human donor who was either an allogeneic HSCT recipient or a stem cell or donor lymphocyte infusion donor (not recorded which). It is not recorded whose cells these are; they may come from a transplant donor. Sequenced material: blood, either unsorted or a sorted T cell fraction (not recorded which). CDR3 coding DNA: TGTGCCAGCAGGACGGACCAAGAGACCCAGTACTTC. Amino acids: CASRTDQETQYF.